A single sample gave rise to the 13 T cell receptor beta chains below, sequenced in a study of blood T cells in healthy people across ages. A second about 6 to 12 cycle PCR used barcoded and J-beta primers. TCRdb reprocessed the 5' RACE reads with MiXCR, giving one entry per CDR3 protein. The data show 1.5 million to 2 million distinct CDR3 sequences, with roughly 32% seen just once and about 11% held by the top ten. Sequencing was done on a sample of blood. The source of these receptors is a woman in her twenties or thirties in good health.

This clonotype was picked up a small number of times. This chain uses TRBV7-9 with TRBJ1-2, with 8 bases aligning to TRBD1. Trimming cost V 5 bases and J 8 bases; bases outside gene matches: 10. CDR3 length: 14 residues. CDR1 is SEHNR and CDR2 is FQNEAQ in the germline V gene (reference sequence). The CDR3 sequence is CASSPRGQEGGYTF. The CDR3 nucleotides read TGTGCCAGCAGCCCAAGGGGACAGGAGGGGGGCTACACCTTC.

The chain joins TRBV13 to TRBJ2-3, with 9 bases matching TRBD1. The CDR3 is 16 residues long. Germline V gene lookup returns CDR1 PRHDT and CDR2 FYEKMQ (reference sequence). V dropped 3 bases and J dropped 3; count of bases not matched to a gene: 7. The CDR3 here is CASSFPRGQGTDTQYF. The CDR3 DNA reads TGTGCCAGCAGCTTCCCCAGGGGACAGGGTACAGATACGCAGTATTTT.

This clonotype was detected only a few times. The rearrangement uses TRBV10-3 and TRBJ2-5; TRBD2 matches at 7 bases. Germline V lookup: CDR1 ENHRY, CDR2 SYGVKD. The CDR3 sequence is 14 residues long. After removal of 4 bases from V and 5 bases from J, the junction contained 7 bases not matched to a gene. CDR3 coding DNA: TGTGCCATCAGTGTGGCGGGGGTAGGGGAGACCCAGTACTTC. This translates into CAISVAGVGETQYF.

This clonotype was recorded a few times. The chain recombines TRBV12-3 or TRBV12-4 with TRBJ2-1; weak D call: TRBD1 (6 bases). The CDR3 length is 11 residues. Trimming removed 5 bases at V and 15 bases at J, with 14 bases between. The CDR3 region has the DNA TGTGCCAGCAGTGGTATGGGGGCGCCGTTCTTC. Its protein product is CASSGMGAPFF.

On this clonotype: This may stem from a read error, because a much larger clone lies one nucleotide away. This chain links TRBV6-2 or TRBV6-3 with TRBJ2-1, with D maybe TRBD1 (6 bases). The length of the CDR3 is 15 residues. CDR1 is MNHEY and CDR2 is SVGEGT in the germline V gene. CDR3 loop: CAGSPFNRVQGEQFF. CDR3 coding DNA: TGTGCCGGCAGCCCCTTTAATCGGGTTCAGGGGGAGCAGTTCTTC.

This chain connects TRBV11-1 to TRBJ2-7; possibly TRBD2 for D (5 bases). Trimming left V 2 bases short and J 2 bases short, with 10 bases between. The CDR3 extends over 14 amino acids. Germline V CDR1 and CDR2: SGHAT, FQDESV (reference sequence). The CDR3 spells CASSLLRVTYEQYF. The DNA for the CDR3 is TGTGCCAGCAGCTTATTGCGGGTAACCTACGAGCAGTACTTC. Full variable domain (missing parts from reference TRBV11-1 and TRBJ2-7): EAEVAQSPRYKITEKSQAVAFWCDPISGHATLYWYRQILGQGPELLVQFQDESVVDDSQLPKDRFSAERLKGVDSTLKIQPAELGDSAMYLCASSLLRVTYEQYFGPGTRLTVT.

The rearrangement uses TRBV4-2 and TRBJ2-1, with D perhaps given as TRBD1 or TRBD2 (5 bases each). V gave up 0 bases and J gave up 2 bases, with 11 bases separating them. The CDR3 is 16 amino acids. Germline lookup yields CDR1 LGHNA and CDR2 YNFKEQ. CDR3 residues: CASSQEGESTYNEQFF. CDR3 bases: TGTGCCAGCAGCCAAGAGGGGGAATCGACCTACAATGAGCAGTTCTTC.

The V and J genes are TRBV20-1 and TRBJ2-3, with 7 bases aligning to TRBD2. With 6 bases clipped from V and 2 bases from J, the junction kept 11 bases outside the gene matches. Germline CDR1 is DFQATT and CDR2 is SNEGSKA (reference sequence). CDR3 size: 15 residues. The CDR3 is CSAKGERGDTDTQYF. CDR3 DNA sequence: TGCAGTGCAAAGGGAGAACGGGGGGACACAGATACGCAGTATTTT.

This clonotype was detected only a few times. The chain joins TRBV27 to TRBJ1-5; 7 bases map to TRBD1. The CDR3 runs 17 residues. V lost 5 bases to trimming and J lost 6 bases; unmatched junction nucleotides: 16. Per the germline V gene, CDR1 is MNHEY and CDR2 is SMNVEV (reference sequence). In DNA form, the CDR3 reads TGTGCCAGCAGTACCGCCCAAACAGATCACAGGGGTCAGCCCCAGCATTTT. It translates to CASSTAQTDHRGQPQHF.

This clonotype has a single count. The junction shows a germline mismatch at one end, possibly a read error. The V and J genes are TRBV12-3 or TRBV12-4 and TRBJ2-1, with 9 bases matching TRBD2. CDR3 size: 14 residues. This CDR3 is CACRQGLATYEQFF. The CDR3 nucleotides read TGTGCCTGCAGGCAGGGACTAGCTACCTATGAGCAGTTCTTC.

In this sample, this clonotype turned up a few times. CDR3 sequence reads: CASSVDVALGEQYF. In nucleotides, the CDR3 is TGTGCCAGCAGCGTAGATGTTGCACTCGGAGAGCAGTACTTC. The chain has TRBV9 and TRBJ2-4; no firm D call. V lost 0 bases, J lost 13 bases, and 17 bases lay in between. CDR1 is SGDLS and CDR2 is YYNGEE in the germline V gene. CDR3 length: 14 residues.

The CDR3 loop is CSASGGGGVISTDTQYF. In DNA, the CDR3 is TGCAGTGCTTCTGGGGGCGGGGGAGTGATCAGCACAGATACGCAGTATTTT. The gene calls are TRBV20-1 and TRBJ2-3; perhaps TRBD2 as D (7 bases). CDR3 size: 17 residues. With 5 bases removed from V and 0 bases from J, the gap between germline ends came to 21 bases. The V gene's germline CDR1 is DFQATT and CDR2 SNEGSKA (reference sequence).

This clonotype was counted a few times. J is TRBJ2-3 and V is TRBV4-2; 12 bases are shared with TRBD1. The CDR3 totals 19 residues. V dropped 1 base and J dropped 2; count of bases not matched to a gene: 10. Looked up from germline, CDR1 is LGHNA and CDR2 is YNFKEQ. The CDR3 is CASSQVPGQGARVTDTQYF. CDR3 DNA: TGTGCCAGCAGCCAAGTCCCGGGACAGGGGGCGAGGGTCACAGATACGCAGTATTTT.